This T cell receptor (beta chain) was obtained from a study of blood T cell repertoires in COVID-19. Across the study: Some COVID-19 samples were acute and others convalescent; all came from the United States, Italy and Spain. The analysed material was cDNA or gDNA that came from T cells, B-cell-depleted T cells, or PBMCs.

V shed 3 bases and J 9 bases; nucleotides not matched to a gene: 11. This CDR3 has 15 residues. CDR1 is LGHDT, CDR2 YNNKEL, per germline (reference sequence). Clones were sequenced by immunoSEQ multiplex PCR, and TCRdb holds only the in-frame ones, with some missing. The sample records 150,000 or so clones, more than 80% being singletons. The J gene is TRBJ1-1, the V gene TRBV3-1 (or the pseudogene TRBV3-2), with 9 nucleotides matching TRBD1. The sequence came from a man younger than 30 with COVID-19, enrolled during active disease. Material for sequencing was peripheral blood. Written as DNA, the CDR3 is TGTGCCAGCAGCCAGGCGGACAGGGGTCGGTTGCAAGCTTTCTTT. As protein: CASSQADRGRLQAFF.